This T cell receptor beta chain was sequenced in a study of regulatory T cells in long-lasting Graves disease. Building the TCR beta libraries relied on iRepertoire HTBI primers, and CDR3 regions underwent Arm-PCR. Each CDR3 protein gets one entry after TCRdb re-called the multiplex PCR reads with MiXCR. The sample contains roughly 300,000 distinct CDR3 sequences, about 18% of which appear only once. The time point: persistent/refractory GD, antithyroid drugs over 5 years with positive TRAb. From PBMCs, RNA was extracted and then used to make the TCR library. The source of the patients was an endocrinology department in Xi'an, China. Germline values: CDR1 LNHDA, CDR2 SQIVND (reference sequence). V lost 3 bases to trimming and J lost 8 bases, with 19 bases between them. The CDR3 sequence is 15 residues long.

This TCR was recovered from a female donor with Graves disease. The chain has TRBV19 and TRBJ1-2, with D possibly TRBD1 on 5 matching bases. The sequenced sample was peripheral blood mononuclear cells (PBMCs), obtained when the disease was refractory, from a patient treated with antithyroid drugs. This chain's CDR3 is CASSILTGTLSGYTF. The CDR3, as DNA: TGTGCCAGTAGTATTCTCACGGGGACGCTAAGCGGCTACACCTTC. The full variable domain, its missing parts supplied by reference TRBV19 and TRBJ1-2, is DGGITQSPKYLFRKEGQNVTLSCEQNLNHDAMYWYRQDPGQGLRLIYYSQIVNDFQKGDIAEGYSVSREKKESFPLTVTSAQKNPTAFYLCASSILTGTLSGYTFGSGTRLTVV.